Shown below are 23 T cell receptor beta chains from a single sample sequenced in a study of beta chain features in type 1 diabetes. Expressed TCRB transcripts got sequenced, as all isolated RNA was reverse transcribed. Clones were sequenced by immunoSEQ multiplex PCR, and TCRdb holds only the in-frame ones, with some missing. The sample carries about 140,000 clones, about 9.1% recorded once. Input material: central memory CD4+ T cells from blood. These TCRs come from a middle-aged woman in good health.

The rearrangement uses TRBV2 and TRBJ1-1; D is ambiguous. This CDR3 is 13 amino acids long. The germline gives CDR1 SNHLY, CDR2 FYNNEI. Trimming pared 5 bases from V and 0 bases from J, leaving 7 bases between. The CDR3 DNA follows: TGTGCCAGCAGTTTTACACTGAACACTGAAGCTTTCTTT. The encoded protein is CASSFTLNTEAFF.

Note on this clone: Since a far larger clone is one base different, this is likely a read error. The gene calls are TRBV7-2 and TRBJ2-5; TRBD2 might be the D (6 bases). The CDR3 spans 13 residues. Germline V gives CDR1 SGHTA, CDR2 FQGNSA. V was trimmed by 5 bases and J by 2 bases, leaving 9 bases between them. CDR3 bases: TGTGCCAGCAGCGCGGGACGGCAAGAGACCCAGTACTTC. It encodes CASSAGRQETQYF.

The CDR3 here is CSVGPGEYEQYF. As DNA, the CDR3 is TGCAGCGTCGGCCCCGGGGAATACGAGCAGTACTTC. The gene calls are TRBV29-1 and TRBJ2-7; TRBD2 is a possible D gene (5 bases). CDR3 length: 12 residues. Germline-derived CDR1 and CDR2 are SQVTM and ANQGSEA. V was clipped by 6 bases and J by 4 bases, with 13 bases between them.

This clone showed up just a few times. The genes are TRBV5-6 and TRBJ2-5; the match to TRBD1 covers 7 bases. The CDR3 spans 17 residues. CDR1 SGHDT and CDR2 YYEEEE come from the germline V gene. After removal of 1 base from V and 2 bases from J, the junction contained 11 bases not matched to a gene. The CDR3 loop is CASSLPPHRQGQETQYF. For the CDR3, the DNA is TGTGCCAGCAGCTTGCCACCCCACAGACAGGGACAAGAGACCCAGTACTTC.

The table lists this clone with a few counts. The chain employs TRBV7-2 and TRBJ2-2; D possibly corresponds to TRBD1 (5 bases). Germline V CDR1 and CDR2: SGHTA, FQGNSA. The ends were cut back, 2 bases at V and 4 bases at J, with 14 bases in the middle. This CDR3 has 16 amino acids. This chain's CDR3 is CASSLNSGIPTGELFF. CDR3 nucleotide sequence: TGTGCCAGCAGCTTAAATTCAGGGATCCCCACCGGGGAGCTGTTTTTT.

This clone was observed a few times. The chain employs TRBV7-2 and TRBJ2-7, with TRBD1 identical over 7 bases. The CDR3 covers 14 residues. V lost 6 bases, J lost 3 bases, and 8 bases stayed unmatched. Looked up from germline, CDR1 is SGHTA and CDR2 is FQGNSA. CDR3 coding DNA: TGTGCCAGCAGAGATCCGGGACAGCTCTACGAGCAGTACTTC. Its translation: CASRDPGQLYEQYF.

The table lists this clone with a few counts. The V gene is TRBV29-1, the J gene TRBJ2-3; TRBD1 agrees at 12 bases. V shed 2 bases and J 4 bases; nucleotides not matched to a gene: 7. The germline gives CDR1 SQVTM, CDR2 ANQGSEA. This CDR3 comprises 16 residues. Here the CDR3 reads CSVEQLGTGGADTQYF. The CDR3 DNA is TGCAGCGTTGAACAGTTAGGGACAGGGGGCGCAGATACGCAGTATTTT.

The genes are TRBV5-1 and TRBJ1-1; D is possibly TRBD1 (6 bases). The CDR3 length is 15 residues. Germline lookup yields CDR1 SGHRS and CDR2 YFSETQ. V was clipped by 7 bases and J by 2 bases, with 18 bases between them. The CDR3 is CASQDPKQGNTEAFF. CDR3 DNA sequence: TGCGCCAGCCAGGACCCTAAACAGGGAAACACTGAAGCTTTCTTT. Based on the CDR3 plus reference TRBV5-1 and TRBJ1-1, the full variable domain is KAGVTQTPRYLIKTRGQQVTLSCSPISGHRSVSWYQQTPGQGLQFLFEYFSETQRNKGNFPGRFSGRQFSNSRSEMNVSTLELGDSALYLCASQDPKQGNTEAFFGQGTRLTVV.

The genes are TRBV19 and TRBJ1-6; D is uncertain. Trimming took off 5 bases at V and 14 bases at J, with 16 bases between the two ends. The CDR3 consists of 13 residues. In germline, CDR1 is LNHDA, CDR2 SQIVND (reference sequence). CDR3 sequence (DNA): TGTGCCAGTAGTGAAATGTGGACTGGCTCCCTCCACTTT. This encodes CASSEMWTGSLHF.

This clone was seen a few times. The chain carries TRBV11-2 and TRBJ1-1; D gene unclear. Germline values: CDR1 SGHAT, CDR2 FQNNGV. V was pared by 1 base and J by 5 bases, with 17 bases between. CDR3 length: 16 residues. The CDR3 sequence: CASSLGRGYPGTEAFF. For the CDR3, the DNA is TGTGCCAGCAGCTTAGGACGGGGTTACCCGGGGACTGAAGCTTTCTTT.

The genes are TRBV4-3 and TRBJ2-2; 9 bases align to TRBD1. CDR3 length: 15 amino acids. J was trimmed by 12 bases and V by 1 base; bases with no gene match: 9. The germline V gene encodes CDR1 LGHNA and CDR2 YSLEER. CDR3 region: CASSQAGTGRSKLFF. CDR3 in DNA: TGCGCCAGCAGCCAAGCCGGGACAGGGAGGTCGAAGCTGTTTTTT.

This chain connects TRBV19 to TRBJ1-5; possible D gene TRBD1, 6 bases. The V gene's germline CDR1 is LNHDA and CDR2 SQIVND (reference sequence). The length of the CDR3 is 13 residues. The V end was cut by 5 bases, the J end by 6 bases, with 11 bases between. In nucleotides, the CDR3 is TGTGCCAGTAGTGGGGGGGCAGCTCAGCCCCAGCATTTT. It encodes CASSGGAAQPQHF.

This clone was seen a few times. This sequence joins TRBV5-4 and TRBJ2-1; 7 bases line up with TRBD2. The CDR3 has 15 amino acids. V lost 4 bases to trimming and J lost 2 bases; unmatched junction nucleotides: 6. Germline-derived CDR1 and CDR2 are SGHNT and YYREEE (reference sequence). The CDR3 region is CASSVTSDAYNEQFF. DNA for the CDR3: TGTGCCAGCAGCGTTACTAGCGACGCCTACAATGAGCAGTTCTTC.

The gene calls are TRBV2 and TRBJ2-5; the D gene is possibly TRBD2 (5 bases). V was clipped by 7 bases and J by 4 bases, with 10 bases between them. Germline lookup yields CDR1 SNHLY and CDR2 FYNNEI. This CDR3 spans 12 amino acids. CDR3 sequence (DNA): TGTGCCAGCACGCCAAGCGGAGAGACCCAGTACTTC. It encodes CASTPSGETQYF.

The rearrangement uses TRBV23-1 and TRBJ1-2, with D possibly matching TRBD1 (5 bases). TRBV23-1 is annotated as an ORF whose role is uncertain. Trimming cost V 8 bases and J 5 bases, with 24 bases left between them. CDR3 size: 16 residues. Here the CDR3 DNA reads TGCGCCAGCCCGCGTAGGGGCCAGAACCTTCTTTATGGCTACACCTTC. This codes for CASPRRGQNLLYGYTF.

The chain links TRBV9 to TRBJ1-1; TRBD1 is a possible D gene (5 bases). The CDR3 is 16 amino acids. CDR1 and CDR2 (germline): SGDLS, YYNGEE. The V end was cut by 4 bases, the J end by 0 bases, with 16 bases between. The CDR3, as DNA: TGTGCCAGCAGCTCCCCAAGGGGAGGGATGAACACTGAAGCTTTCTTT. The encoded protein is CASSSPRGGMNTEAFF.

The chain uses TRBV5-1 and TRBJ1-6, with 9 positions matching TRBD1. V gave up 4 bases and J gave up 10 bases; unmatched junction bases: 6. The CDR3 runs to 14 residues. Germline CDR1 is SGHRS and CDR2 is YFSETQ. Here the CDR3 reads CASSVGQGGSPLHF. The CDR3 nucleotides read TGCGCCAGCAGCGTGGGACAGGGCGGGTCACCCCTCCACTTT.

This rearrangement joins TRBV7-2 to TRBJ1-3; TRBD1 matches at 8 bases. J gave up 1 base and V 0 bases, and 8 bases lay outside the gene matches. CDR1 and CDR2 (germline): SGHTA, FQGNSA. This CDR3 comprises 18 residues. The CDR3 loop is CASSLALHRGKSGNTIYF. The CDR3 DNA sequence: TGTGCCAGCAGCTTAGCGCTTCACAGGGGGAAATCTGGAAACACCATATATTTT.

The table lists this clone with a few counts. This chain uses TRBV29-1 with TRBJ1-4; TRBD1 matches 12 bases. The CDR3 extends over 16 amino acids. Germline V CDR1 and CDR2: SQVTM, ANQGSEA. Trimming cost V 4 bases and J 8 bases; bases outside gene matches: 11. CDR3 in amino acids: CSVGGQGATGGEKLFF. The CDR3 coding sequence is TGCAGCGTTGGGGGACAGGGGGCAACTGGAGGGGAAAAACTGTTTTTT.

This clone has ten or more counts. The chain combines TRBV7-2 with TRBJ2-6; D unclear. This CDR3 is 18 amino acids long. V gave up 3 bases and J gave up 0 bases, with 15 bases separating them. Germline-derived CDR1 and CDR2 are SGHTA and FQGNSA. The CDR3 protein is CASSFRRSEVSGANVLTF. Here the CDR3 DNA reads TGTGCCAGCAGCTTTAGACGGAGCGAGGTCTCTGGGGCCAACGTCCTGACTTTC. The full variable domain, with the rest looked up from reference TRBV7-2 and TRBJ2-6, is GAGVSQSPSNKVTEKGKDVELRCDPISGHTALYWYRQSLGQGLEFLIYFQGNSAPDKSGLPSDRFSAERTGGSVSTLTIQRTQQEDSAVYLCASSFRRSEVSGANVLTFGAGSRLTVL.

This chain joins TRBV25-1 and TRBJ2-3; a possible D gene is TRBD1 (5 bases). Trimming pared 2 bases from V and 6 bases from J, leaving 12 bases between. CDR1 is MGHDK and CDR2 is SYGVNS in the germline V gene. The CDR3 has 14 residues. The CDR3 protein is CASSEPFKGDTQYF. CDR3 DNA sequence: TGTGCCAGCAGTGAACCTTTTAAGGGGGATACGCAGTATTTT.

This CDR3 is CSVEGRGRETQYF. The CDR3 DNA sequence: TGCAGCGTTGAAGGGAGGGGGCGAGAGACCCAGTACTTC. The rearrangement joins TRBV29-1 to TRBJ2-5, with a weak D call TRBD1 (7 bases). The germline V and J ends were trimmed by 1 base and 4 bases, with 10 bases remaining between them. Germline CDR1 and CDR2: SQVTM and ANQGSEA. This CDR3 has 13 residues.

V and J are TRBV5-4 and TRBJ2-1; 9 nucleotides agree with TRBD2. The CDR3 length is 16 residues. V shed 0 bases and J 3 bases; nucleotides not matched to a gene: 4. The germline CDR1 and CDR2 sequences are SGHNT and YYREEE (reference sequence). In DNA form, the CDR3 reads TGTGCCAGCAGCTTGGCCGGTAGCGGGGGCTACAATGAGCAGTTCTTC. Protein: CASSLAGSGGYNEQFF.